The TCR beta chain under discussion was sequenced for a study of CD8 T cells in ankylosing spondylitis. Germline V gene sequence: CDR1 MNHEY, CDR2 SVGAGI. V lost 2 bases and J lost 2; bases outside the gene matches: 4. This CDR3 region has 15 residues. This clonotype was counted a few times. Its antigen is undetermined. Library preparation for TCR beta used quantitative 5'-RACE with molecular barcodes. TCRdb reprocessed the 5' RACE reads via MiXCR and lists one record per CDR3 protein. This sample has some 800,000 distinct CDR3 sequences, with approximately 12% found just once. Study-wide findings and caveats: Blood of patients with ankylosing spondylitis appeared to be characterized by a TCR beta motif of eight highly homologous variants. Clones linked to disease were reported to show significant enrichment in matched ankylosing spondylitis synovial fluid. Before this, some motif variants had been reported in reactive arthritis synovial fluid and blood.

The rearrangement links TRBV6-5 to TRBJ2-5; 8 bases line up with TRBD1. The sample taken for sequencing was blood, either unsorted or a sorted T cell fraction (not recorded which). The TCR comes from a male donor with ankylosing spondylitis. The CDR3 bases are TGTGCCAGCAGTTACGGCAGGGGGCGACAAGAGACCCAGTACTTC. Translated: CASSYGRGRQETQYF.